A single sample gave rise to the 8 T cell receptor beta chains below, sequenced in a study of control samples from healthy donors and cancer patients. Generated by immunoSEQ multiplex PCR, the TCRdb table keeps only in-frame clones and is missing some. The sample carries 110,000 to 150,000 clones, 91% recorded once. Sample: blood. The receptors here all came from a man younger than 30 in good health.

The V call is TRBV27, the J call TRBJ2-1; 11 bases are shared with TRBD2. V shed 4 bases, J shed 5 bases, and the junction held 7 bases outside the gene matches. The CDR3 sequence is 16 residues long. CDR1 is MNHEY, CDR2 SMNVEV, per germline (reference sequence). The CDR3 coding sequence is TGTGCCAGCAGTTACATAGCGGGGGGGCTAGACAATGAGCAGTTCTTC. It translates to CASSYIAGGLDNEQFF.

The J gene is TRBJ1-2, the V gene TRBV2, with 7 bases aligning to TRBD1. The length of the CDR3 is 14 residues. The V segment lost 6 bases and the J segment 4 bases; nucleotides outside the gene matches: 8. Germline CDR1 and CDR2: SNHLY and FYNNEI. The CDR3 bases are TGTGCCAGCAGGGGGGACAGAGAAATCTATGGCTACACCTTC. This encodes CASRGDREIYGYTF. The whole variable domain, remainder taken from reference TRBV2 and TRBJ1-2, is EPEVTQTPSHQVTQMGQEVILRCVPISNHLYFYWYRQILGQKVEFLVSFYNNEISEKSEIFDDQFSVERPDGSNFTLKIRSTKLEDSAMYFCASRGDREIYGYTFGSGTRLTVV.

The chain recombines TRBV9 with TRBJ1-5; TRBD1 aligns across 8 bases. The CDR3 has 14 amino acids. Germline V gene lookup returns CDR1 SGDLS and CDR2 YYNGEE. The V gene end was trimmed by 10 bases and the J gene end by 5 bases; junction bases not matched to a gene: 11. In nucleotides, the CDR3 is TGTGCCTCCCGGAGGCAGGGGGCGGATCAGCCCCAGCATTTT. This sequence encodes CASRRQGADQPQHF. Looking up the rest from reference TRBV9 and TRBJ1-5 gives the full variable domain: DSGVTQTPKHLITATGQRVTLRCSPRSGDLSVYWYQQSLDQGLQFLIQYYNGEERAKGNILERFSAQQFPDLHSELNLSSLELGDSALYFCASRRQGADQPQHFGDGTRLSIL.

The CDR3 nucleotides are TGTGCCAGCAGTACGGGCCGCCACACCGGGGAGCTGTTTTTT. It codes for CASSTGRHTGELFF. The chain is built from TRBV6-5 and TRBJ2-2; no definite D call. From germline, CDR1 is MNHEY and CDR2 SVGAGI. The CDR3 is 14 amino acids. V was trimmed by 5 bases and J by 3 bases, leaving 10 bases between them.

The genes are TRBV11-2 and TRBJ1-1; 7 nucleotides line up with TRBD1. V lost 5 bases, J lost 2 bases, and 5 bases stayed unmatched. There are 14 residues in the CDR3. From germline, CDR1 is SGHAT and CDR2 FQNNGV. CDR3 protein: CASSQRQGNTEAFF. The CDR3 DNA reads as TGTGCCAGCAGCCAGAGACAGGGTAACACTGAAGCTTTCTTT.

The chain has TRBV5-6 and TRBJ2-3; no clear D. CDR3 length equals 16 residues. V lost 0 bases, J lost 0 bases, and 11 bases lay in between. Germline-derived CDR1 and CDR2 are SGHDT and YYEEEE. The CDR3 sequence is CASSLAGGSSTDTQYF. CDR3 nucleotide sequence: TGTGCCAGCAGCTTGGCGGGCGGATCTAGCACAGATACGCAGTATTTT.

The CDR3 here is CASSLVGGAEGYTF. CDR3 bases: TGTGCCAGCAGCTTAGTAGGGGGCGCTGAGGGCTACACCTTC. The chain employs TRBV7-3 and TRBJ1-2; 7 bases are shared with TRBD1. The CDR3 has 14 amino acids. V shed 2 bases, J shed 8 bases, and the junction held 8 bases outside the gene matches. Germline V gives CDR1 SGHTA, CDR2 FQGTGA.

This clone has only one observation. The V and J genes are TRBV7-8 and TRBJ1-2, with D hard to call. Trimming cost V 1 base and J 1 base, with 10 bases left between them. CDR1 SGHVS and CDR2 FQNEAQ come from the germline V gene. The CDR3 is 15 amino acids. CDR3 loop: CASSLVDQFNYGYTF. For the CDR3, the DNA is TGTGCCAGCAGCTTAGTCGACCAGTTTAACTATGGCTACACCTTC. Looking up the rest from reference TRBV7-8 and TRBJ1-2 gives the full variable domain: GAGVSQSPRYKVAKRGQDVALRCDPISGHVSLFWYQQALGQGPEFLTYFQNEAQLDKSGLPSDRFFAERPEGSVSTLKIQRTQQEDSAVYLCASSLVDQFNYGYTFGSGTRLTVV.